This T cell receptor beta chain was observed in a study of blood T cell repertoires in COVID-19. V lost 7 bases and J 5 bases, leaving 16 bases between the germline ends. The CDR3 covers 14 residues. The germline CDR1 and CDR2 sequences are LNHDA and SQIVND (reference sequence). Seattle patient enrollment occurred during active infection, with longitudinal follow-up thereafter. Here immunoSEQ multiplex PCR was the method, and the copy in TCRdb shows in-frame clones only, minus some. The repertoire holds over 90,000 clones, with 75% to 85% as singletons. What was sequenced was peripheral blood. This TCR was sampled from a man aged 80 or over with COVID-19, enrolled during active disease. The chain joins TRBV19 to TRBJ2-3; tentatively, D is TRBD1 (5 bases). This chain's CDR3 is CASNAGWIEDTQYF. The CDR3 DNA is TGTGCCAGTAATGCAGGGTGGATTGAAGATACGCAGTATTTT.